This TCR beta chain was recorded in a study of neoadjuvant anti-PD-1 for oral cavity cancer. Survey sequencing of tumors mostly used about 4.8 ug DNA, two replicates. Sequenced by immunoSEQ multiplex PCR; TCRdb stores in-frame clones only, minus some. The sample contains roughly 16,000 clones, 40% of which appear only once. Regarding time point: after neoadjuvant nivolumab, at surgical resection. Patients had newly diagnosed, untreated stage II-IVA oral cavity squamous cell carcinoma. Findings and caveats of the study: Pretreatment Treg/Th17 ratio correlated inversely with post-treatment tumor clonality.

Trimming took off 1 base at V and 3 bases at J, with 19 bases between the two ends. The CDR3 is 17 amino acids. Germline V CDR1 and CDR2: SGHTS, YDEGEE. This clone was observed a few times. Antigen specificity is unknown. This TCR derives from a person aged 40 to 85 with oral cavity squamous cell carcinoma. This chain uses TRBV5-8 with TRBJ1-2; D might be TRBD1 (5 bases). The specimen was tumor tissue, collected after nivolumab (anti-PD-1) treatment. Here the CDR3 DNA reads TGTGCCAGCAGCTTGAGGGCCAGGGTGAGGAGGGACTATGGCTACACCTTC. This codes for CASSLRARVRRDYGYTF.